These T cell receptor beta chains were read from a single sample in a study of blood T cell repertoires in COVID-19. Assay: immunoSEQ multiplex PCR; the TCRdb copy retains only in-frame clones and omits some. The profile shows roughly 95,000 clones, about 80% of them singletons. Sample: peripheral blood. The origin of the receptors is a man between 60 and 75 years old with acute or convalescent COVID-19. Each CDR3 is given with its conserved first and last residue. A D gene is named only where the DNA matches it firmly. Where a row states a size, it is once, few, many or the class of an expanded clone; other rows omit it.

j_call,v_call,d_call,clone_size,cdr3_aa,cdr3_nt
TRBJ1-5,TRBV9,TRBD1,once,CASSEGQGGNQPQHF,TGTGCCAGCAGCGAGGGACAGGGGGGCAATCAGCCCCAGCATTTT
TRBJ2-5,TRBV2,.,.,CASRGGLRETQYF,TGTGCCAGCAGGGGGGGATTGAGAGAGACCCAGTACTTC
TRBJ2-3,TRBV12-5,.,.,CASAKQVADTQYF,TGTGCTAGTGCGAAACAGGTGGCAGATACGCAGTATTTT
TRBJ1-1,TRBV14,.,.,CASSQGLRERAEAFF,TGTGCCAGCAGCCAAGGACTAAGGGAACGCGCTGAAGCTTTCTTT
TRBJ2-2,TRBV5-4,TRBD2,.,CASSFNGRAPGELFF,TGTGCCAGCAGCTTTAACGGGAGGGCCCCCGGGGAGCTGTTTTTT
TRBJ1-2,TRBV11-3,.,.,CASSFQGSRGYTF,TGTGCCAGCAGCTTTCAGGGTTCAAGAGGCTACACCTTC
TRBJ1-2,TRBV5-1,TRBD1,.,CASSSGQGGYGYTF,TGCGCCAGCAGCTCCGGACAGGGTGGCTATGGCTACACCTTC
TRBJ2-2,TRBV9,TRBD2,.,CASSVEGLEFELPGELFF,TGTGCCAGCAGCGTAGAGGGACTAGAGTTTGAGTTACCCGGGGAGCTGTTTTTT
TRBJ1-1,TRBV18,TRBD1,.,CASSPPTGGNTEAFF,TGTGCCAGCTCACCACCAACAGGGGGGAACACTGAAGCTTTCTTT
TRBJ1-3,TRBV7-9,TRBD1,few,CASSGRQGPGEGPIYF,TGTGCCAGCAGTGGTCGACAGGGACCAGGGGAAGGGCCCATATATTTT
TRBJ1-4,TRBV7-9,.,.,CASSLVQGEKLFF,TGTGCCAGCAGCTTAGTACAGGGTGAAAAACTGTTTTTT
TRBJ1-5,TRBV6-5,.,.,CASSPRGDWQPQHF,TGTGCCAGCAGTCCTAGAGGGGACTGGCAGCCCCAGCATTTT
TRBJ1-1,TRBV4-3,.,.,CASSQDREGSEAFF,TGCGCCAGCAGCCAAGATAGAGAGGGATCTGAAGCTTTCTTT
TRBJ2-3,TRBV19,TRBD1,.,CASSTDRVADTQYF,TGTGCCAGTAGTACGGACAGGGTTGCAGATACGCAGTATTTT
TRBJ2-5,TRBV18,.,.,CASSRGQQETQYF,TGTGCCAGCTCACGAGGACAGCAAGAGACCCAGTACTTC
TRBJ2-1,TRBV28,.,once,CASSFRLKGVYNEQFF,TGTGCCAGCAGTTTTCGGCTAAAAGGGGTATACAATGAGCAGTTCTTC
TRBJ1-2,TRBV6-5,.,.,CASSSPSLYNYGYTF,TGTGCCAGCAGTTCCCCATCCCTCTATAACTATGGCTACACCTTC
TRBJ1-2,TRBV7-9,.,.,CASSPGLGYTF,TGTGCCAGCAGCCCAGGTCTTGGCTACACCTTC
TRBJ1-1,TRBV24-1,TRBD1,once,CATSDGQDLRAFF,TGTGCCACCAGTGATGGACAGGACCTGAGAGCTTTCTTT
TRBJ1-3,TRBV7-2,TRBD1,.,CASSFAGTGRSGNTIYF,TGTGCCAGCAGCTTCGCCGGGACAGGGCGCTCTGGAAACACCATATATTTT
TRBJ2-2,TRBV7-3,TRBD1,.,CASSGTGGALPGELFF,TGTGCCAGTTCCGGGACAGGGGGCGCTCTCCCCGGGGAGCTGTTTTTT
TRBJ2-2,TRBV10-1,.,.,CASHLEENTGELFF,TGCGCCAGCCACTTAGAGGAGAACACCGGGGAGCTGTTTTTT
TRBJ2-3,TRBV6-2/TRBV6-3,.,.,CASSYYELGADTQYF,TGTGCCAGCAGTTATTATGAGCTAGGGGCGGATACGCAGTATTTT
TRBJ1-1,TRBV12-3/TRBV12-4,.,.,CASSSGAAEAFF,TGTGCCAGCAGTTCTGGGGCAGCTGAAGCTTTCTTT
TRBJ2-1,TRBV24-1,TRBD1,.,CATSVGTGVYNEQFF,TGTGCCACCAGTGTGGGGACAGGGGTCTACAATGAGCAGTTCTTC
TRBJ2-2,TRBV23-1,.,once,CANTSAGGTANTGELFF,TGCGCCAACACTTCGGCTGGCGGGACAGCGAACACCGGGGAGCTGTTTTTT
TRBJ1-1,TRBV29-1,.,once,CSVDRQGMAEAFF,TGCAGCGTTGACCGTCAGGGTATGGCTGAAGCTTTCTTT